This T cell receptor (beta chain) was recorded in a study of blood T cells in healthy people across ages. Study-level points and caveats: With age, beta diversity per million T cells declined roughly linearly, significantly by 35 to 40. TCR beta diversity correlated strongly with naive T cell percentage.

With respect to this clonotype: What it recognizes is unknown.

V lost 2 bases to trimming and J lost 0 bases; unmatched junction nucleotides: 4. This CDR3 is 16 amino acids long. CDR1 and CDR2 (germline): SGHAT, FQNNGV. A J-beta primer mix and a sample-barcoded 5' primer were used in a second PCR of about 6 to 12 cycles. TCRdb re-analysed the 5' RACE reads in MiXCR, keeping a single row per CDR3 protein. The table has hundreds of thousands of distinct CDR3 sequences, around two thirds seen once. Investigators took approximately 9.4 milliliters of peripheral blood from every donor. Total RNA, at least 6 micrograms per sample, was extracted from PBMCs. The V call is TRBV11-2, the J call TRBJ2-1; 7 bases are shared with TRBD2. The material sequenced was blood. The receptor comes from a man aged 25-45 years in good health. This CDR3 reads CASSLIGGGSYNEQFF. The CDR3 nucleotides read TGTGCCAGCAGCTTAATTGGGGGGGGCTCCTACAATGAGCAGTTCTTC.